Listed here are 13 T cell receptor beta chains from one sample, sequenced in a study of post-analysis software for immune sequencing data. TCR beta cDNA libraries included unique molecular identifiers. Using its own MiXCR run on the PCR reads, TCRdb lists one record per CDR3 protein. The sample lists a few hundred thousand distinct CDR3 sequences; around 40% were seen once. These TCRs are of unknown antigen specificity. Study findings and constraints: When patients were compared with controls, roughly five TRBV segments were more frequent, TRBV5-6, TRBV5-1 and TRBV20-1 among them.

Sequenced sample: blood. Receptors originate from a girl aged 5-17 years with multiple sclerosis.

This chain joins TRBV28 and TRBJ2-7, with D perhaps matching TRBD1 (6 bases). Germline CDR1 MDHEN, CDR2 SYDVKM. V was clipped by 6 bases and J by 0 bases, with 15 bases between them. This CDR3 contains 15 residues. CDR3 amino acids: CASRGADIRSYEQYF. Here the CDR3 DNA reads TGTGCCAGCAGGGGGGCGGACATCCGCTCCTACGAGCAGTACTTC.

This clonotype came up a few times. The chain is built from TRBV12-3 or TRBV12-4 and TRBJ2-4; TRBD2 agrees at 8 bases. Judging by the DNA end, TRBJ2-7 fits better; the J call may be wrong. The CDR3 spans 14 residues. The DNA for the CDR3 is TGTGCCAGCAGTATGGGACTAGGGGACGACGAGCAGTACTTC. Translating gives CASSMGLGDDEQYF.

The rearrangement uses TRBV7-8 and TRBJ2-7, with D tentatively TRBD2 (6 bases). Germline V gene data show CDR1 as SGHVS and CDR2 as FQNEAQ. The CDR3 has 14 residues. With 2 bases removed from V and 2 bases from J, the gap between germline ends came to 10 bases. The CDR3 sequence is CASSLLERAYEQYF. The CDR3 DNA reads as TGTGCCAGCAGCTTACTAGAGCGGGCCTACGAGCAGTACTTC.

This rearrangement joins TRBV5-1 to TRBJ2-7; TRBD2 is a possible D gene (6 bases). Per the germline V gene, CDR1 is SGHRS and CDR2 is YFSETQ. V lost 7 bases and J lost 5, with 13 bases in between. CDR3 length: 12 residues. The chain's CDR3 is CASRGTFDEQYF. As DNA, the CDR3 is TGCGCCAGCCGTGGGACTTTCGACGAGCAGTACTTC. Using reference TRBV5-1 and TRBJ2-7 for the parts outside the CDR3, the full variable domain is KAGVTQTPRYLIKTRGQQVTLSCSPISGHRSVSWYQQTPGQGLQFLFEYFSETQRNKGNFPGRFSGRQFSNSRSEMNVSTLELGDSALYLCASRGTFDEQYFGPGTRLTVT.

The chain links TRBV7-9 to TRBJ2-1; D possibly matches TRBD1 or TRBD2 (6 bases each). V shed 6 bases and J shed 15 bases, with 30 bases lying between them. Germline values: CDR1 SEHNR, CDR2 FQNEAQ (reference sequence). There are 16 residues in the CDR3. CDR3 nucleotides: TGTGCCAGCAGTTACGGACAGACTAGAACCGACGCCCGGGGGTTCTTC. Translated, it gives CASSYGQTRTDARGFF.

This clonotype showed up just a few times. V usage is TRBV7-8 and J usage is TRBJ2-7; 12 bases are a match to TRBD1. The CDR3 length is 15 residues. V shed 1 base, J shed 7 bases, and the junction held 5 bases outside the gene matches. Germline loops: CDR1 SGHVS, CDR2 FQNEAQ. In DNA form, the CDR3 reads TGTGCCAGCAGCTTAGGAGGGACAGGGGGCCAGGAGCAGTACTTC. This encodes CASSLGGTGGQEQYF.

The chain combines TRBV20-1 with TRBJ2-6; D is unclear. V dropped 2 bases and J dropped 0 bases, with 5 bases sitting between them. Germline CDR1 reads DFQATT; CDR2 reads SNEGSKA (reference sequence). The CDR3 is 14 amino acids. CDR3 in amino acids: CSARQLSGANVLTF. The CDR3 nucleotides read TGCAGTGCTAGACAGCTCTCTGGGGCCAACGTCCTGACTTTC.

The CDR3 DNA reads as TGTGCCTGTTCTCCTAGGGGTCGTGGAGAGACCCAGTACTTC. As protein: CACSPRGRGETQYF. The V call is TRBV30, the J call TRBJ2-4; D is possibly TRBD1 (5 bases). The end of the DNA fits TRBJ2-5 better, so the J call may be wrong. CDR3 length: 14 residues. Germline V gene data show CDR1 as GTSNPN and CDR2 as SVGIG (reference sequence).

This chain connects TRBV7-8 to TRBJ2-1; TRBD1 agrees at 7 bases. This CDR3 has 13 amino acids. Losses at the gene ends were 6 bases for V and 7 bases for J; bases not matched to a gene: 6. Germline V gene sequence: CDR1 SGHVS, CDR2 FQNEAQ. CDR3 protein: CASSFTQGNEQFF. The DNA for the CDR3 is TGTGCCAGCAGTTTTACACAGGGGAATGAGCAGTTCTTC.

This chain uses TRBV5-1 with TRBJ1-4; D is undetermined. Trimming removed 7 bases from V and 6 bases from J, with 13 bases in between. The CDR3 is 13 amino acids. Germline CDR1 is SGHRS and CDR2 is YFSETQ. The CDR3 region is CASGSSTDEKLFF. The DNA of the CDR3 is TGCGCCAGCGGCAGTTCCACTGATGAAAAACTGTTTTTT.

This clonotype was seen more than once but under ten times. This chain connects TRBV20-1 to TRBJ2-4, with 10 bases lining up with TRBD1. TRBJ2-7 explains the end of the DNA better; the J call may be wrong. Germline V gene lookup returns CDR1 DFQATT and CDR2 SNEGSKA (reference sequence). This CDR3 comprises 14 residues. DNA of the CDR3: TGCAGTGCTAGAGATGGGGACAGGGGCAACGAGCAGTACTTC. Protein sequence: CSARDGDRGNEQYF.

This chain links TRBV7-9 with TRBJ1-2; tentatively, D is TRBD1 (6 bases). Deletions cut 7 bases from V and 5 bases from J, with 17 bases between. The CDR3 has 14 amino acids. Germline V gene sequence: CDR1 SEHNR, CDR2 FQNEAQ (reference sequence). The CDR3: CASNPTGIEYGYTF. The CDR3 DNA follows: TGTGCCAGCAACCCTACAGGGATCGAGTATGGCTACACCTTC.

CDR3: CASSLTGGRGEKLFF. CDR3 in DNA: TGTGCCAGCAGCCTGACGGGGGGGAGAGGTGAAAAACTGTTTTTT. This chain links TRBV9 with TRBJ1-4, with D maybe TRBD1 (5 bases). Germline CDR1 reads SGDLS; CDR2 reads YYNGEE. The CDR3 is 15 residues long. V was trimmed by 4 bases and J by 7 bases, leaving 17 bases between them.